One and the same sample provided the 3 T cell receptor beta chains below, sequenced in a study of cytomegalovirus exposure and HLA in healthy donors. PCR involved 60 Vbeta and 13 Jbeta primers. Method: immunoSEQ multiplex PCR; TCRdb's copy keeps in-frame clones and lacks some. The data hold under 150,000 clones, with about four fifths observed a single time. What was sequenced was PBMCs. The source of these receptors is a middle-aged man in good health and CMV-seropositive.

The chain combines TRBV9 with TRBJ1-2; possible D gene TRBD1, 5 bases. Germline V gene data show CDR1 as SGDLS and CDR2 as YYNGEE. V was pared by 3 bases and J by 4 bases, with 16 bases between. CDR3 size: 15 residues. The CDR3 sequence: CASSDRGDGAYGYTF. In DNA form, the CDR3 reads TGTGCCAGCAGCGATAGGGGTGATGGGGCCTATGGCTACACCTTC.

This rearrangement joins TRBV11-2 to TRBJ2-5; D remains ambiguous. V dropped 3 bases and J dropped 0 bases, with 5 bases sitting between them. In germline, CDR1 is SGHAT, CDR2 FQNNGV. The CDR3 consists of 13 residues. CDR3 loop: CASSFTYQETQYF. CDR3 DNA: TGTGCCAGCAGCTTCACATACCAAGAGACCCAGTACTTC.

The rearrangement uses TRBV5-1 and TRBJ1-5, with 7 bases lining up with TRBD1. Trimming took 4 bases from V and 3 from J; bases not matched to a gene: 7. This CDR3 is built from 15 residues. The V gene's germline CDR1 is SGHRS and CDR2 YFSETQ. The CDR3 protein is CASSLQGWNNQPQHF. The CDR3 DNA reads as TGCGCCAGCAGCCTACAGGGGTGGAACAATCAGCCCCAGCATTTT.